A selection of T cell receptor beta chains follows, all from one sample in a study of T-cell memory formation after mild COVID-19. In TCRdb, the 5' RACE reads were re-called with MiXCR into one record per CDR3 protein. This table holds about 430,000 distinct CDR3 sequences, about a sixth found once. Sample: PBMCs or a T cell subset sorted from them (not recorded which). Receptors were obtained from a man between 18 and 35 years old who had mild COVID-19 (a few samples of this study predate the infection). Cell type and time point are not known. CDR3s include the opening cysteine and the closing phenylalanine or tryptophan. Fields, in order: CDR3 length, J gene, V gene, clone size, D gene, CDR3 DNA, CDR3 protein. D genes are given only for firm matches. Not all rows give a size; the values are once, few, many and, for expanded clones, a class.

CDR3 length: 13
J gene: TRBJ2-3
V gene: TRBV20-1
clone size: many
D gene: TRBD2
CDR3 DNA: TGCAGTGCTACCGGGACTAGCTTGGATACGCAGTATTTT
CDR3 protein: CSATGTSLDTQYF

CDR3 length: 13
J gene: TRBJ2-2
V gene: TRBV12-3/TRBV12-4
clone size: .
D gene: .
CDR3 DNA: TGTGCCAGCAGCTTATTACATGGCGGGGAGCTGTTTTTT
CDR3 protein: CASSLLHGGELFF

CDR3 length: 15
J gene: TRBJ2-7
V gene: TRBV9
clone size: .
D gene: TRBD1
CDR3 DNA: TGTGCCAGCAGCGGACAGGGTAAGGGCACCTACGAGCAGTACTTC
CDR3 protein: CASSGQGKGTYEQYF

CDR3 length: 13
J gene: TRBJ2-1
V gene: TRBV5-4
clone size: many
D gene: TRBD1
CDR3 DNA: TGTGCCAGCAGCGAGGGACAGGGGAATGAGCAGTTCTTC
CDR3 protein: CASSEGQGNEQFF

CDR3 length: 17
J gene: TRBJ2-2
V gene: TRBV6-5
clone size: .
D gene: .
CDR3 DNA: TGTGCCAGCAGTTACACTTCTCCTAGTTTGAACACCGGGGAGCTGTTTTTT
CDR3 protein: CASSYTSPSLNTGELFF

CDR3 length: 15
J gene: TRBJ1-5
V gene: TRBV12-3/TRBV12-4
clone size: .
D gene: .
CDR3 DNA: TGTGCCAGCAGTCAACAGGATTTAGGGAATCAGCCCCAGCATTTT
CDR3 protein: CASSQQDLGNQPQHF

CDR3 length: 12
J gene: TRBJ2-7
V gene: TRBV20-1
clone size: few
D gene: TRBD2
CDR3 DNA: TGCAGTGCTCGGGACTACACCTACGAGCAGTACTTC
CDR3 protein: CSARDYTYEQYF

CDR3 length: 16
J gene: TRBJ2-1
V gene: TRBV9
clone size: .
D gene: .
CDR3 DNA: TGTGCCAGCAGCGTCCGGGGAACGACTGACTACAATGAGCAGTTCTTC
CDR3 protein: CASSVRGTTDYNEQFF

CDR3 length: 16
J gene: TRBJ2-4
V gene: TRBV20-1
clone size: few
D gene: .
CDR3 DNA: TGCAGTGCAACACCCCAGGACAGCCTAGCCAAAAACATTCAGTACTTC
CDR3 protein: CSATPQDSLAKNIQYF

CDR3 length: 13
J gene: TRBJ2-2
V gene: TRBV4-2
clone size: many
D gene: .
CDR3 DNA: TGTGCCAGCAGCCAAGAACTAAACTGGGAGCTGTTTTTT
CDR3 protein: CASSQELNWELFF

CDR3 length: 17
J gene: TRBJ1-2
V gene: TRBV6-1
clone size: few
D gene: .
CDR3 DNA: TGTGCCAGCCGCACTAAGGGGAGGGGAGGAGCGGAATATGGCTACACCTTC
CDR3 protein: CASRTKGRGGAEYGYTF

CDR3 length: 14
J gene: TRBJ1-1
V gene: TRBV5-1
clone size: many
D gene: TRBD1
CDR3 DNA: TGCGCCAGCTGGACAGGGGGCGGCAGTACTGAAGCTTTCTTT
CDR3 protein: CASWTGGGSTEAFF

CDR3 length: 16
J gene: TRBJ1-2
V gene: TRBV4-1
clone size: .
D gene: TRBD1
CDR3 DNA: TGCGCCAGCAGCCAAGATCCAGGGGGAATGCGCTATGGCTACACCTTC
CDR3 protein: CASSQDPGGMRYGYTF

CDR3 length: 13
J gene: TRBJ1-2
V gene: TRBV19
clone size: few
D gene: TRBD1
CDR3 DNA: TGTGCCAGTAGTATTGGACAGGCCTATGGCTACACCTTC
CDR3 protein: CASSIGQAYGYTF

CDR3 length: 13
J gene: TRBJ2-7
V gene: TRBV7-6
clone size: few
D gene: .
CDR3 DNA: TGTGCCAGCAGCGTACAGGGCTCCTACGAGCAGTACTTC
CDR3 protein: CASSVQGSYEQYF

CDR3 length: 15
J gene: TRBJ2-5
V gene: TRBV20-1
clone size: many
D gene: .
CDR3 DNA: TGCAGTGCTAGTCCGGGGGTGGGAGGCCAAGAGACCCAGTACTTC
CDR3 protein: CSASPGVGGQETQYF

CDR3 length: 16
J gene: TRBJ1-2
V gene: TRBV20-1
clone size: few
D gene: .
CDR3 DNA: TGCAGTGCTAGAGAAAGGTGGGGGGGGCCTGGCTATGGCTACACCTTC
CDR3 protein: CSARERWGGPGYGYTF

CDR3 length: 14
J gene: TRBJ1-1
V gene: TRBV15
clone size: .
D gene: .
CDR3 DNA: TGTGCCACCAGCAGAGCTCAGCAGTTACCTGAAGCTTTCTTT
CDR3 protein: CATSRAQQLPEAFF

CDR3 length: 16
J gene: TRBJ2-7
V gene: TRBV7-8
clone size: few
D gene: .
CDR3 DNA: TGTGCCAGCAGCTTAGTTTCGCGGACAGCCGCTGGCGAGCAGTACTTC
CDR3 protein: CASSLVSRTAAGEQYF

CDR3 length: 13
J gene: TRBJ1-1
V gene: TRBV7-3
clone size: few
D gene: .
CDR3 DNA: TGTGCCAGCAGCCAAAGATCTGTAACTGAAGCTTTCTTT
CDR3 protein: CASSQRSVTEAFF

CDR3 length: 16
J gene: TRBJ1-1
V gene: TRBV9
clone size: few
D gene: TRBD1
CDR3 DNA: TGTGCCAGCAGCTTCGGGACAGTGAGAGGGAACACTGAAGCTTTCTTT
CDR3 protein: CASSFGTVRGNTEAFF

CDR3 length: 16
J gene: TRBJ2-7
V gene: TRBV6-5
clone size: .
D gene: TRBD1
CDR3 DNA: TGTGCCAGCAGTTCAAACCGGGACAGGGGAGTATACGAGCAGTACTTC
CDR3 protein: CASSSNRDRGVYEQYF

CDR3 length: 14
J gene: TRBJ2-3
V gene: TRBV6-1
clone size: few
D gene: .
CDR3 DNA: TGTGCCAGCAGTGAGTTGACGGGGGTAGATACGCAGTATTTT
CDR3 protein: CASSELTGVDTQYF

CDR3 length: 13
J gene: TRBJ1-1
V gene: TRBV5-5
clone size: many
D gene: .
CDR3 DNA: TGTGCCAGCAGTCCTACAGGGAACACTGAAGCTTTCTTT
CDR3 protein: CASSPTGNTEAFF

CDR3 length: 14
J gene: TRBJ1-2
V gene: TRBV5-1
clone size: few
D gene: .
CDR3 DNA: TGCGCCAGCAGCTTGGAAAGGACCCAGTATGGCTACACCTTC
CDR3 protein: CASSLERTQYGYTF

CDR3 length: 15
J gene: TRBJ2-3
V gene: TRBV27
clone size: .
D gene: .
CDR3 DNA: TGTGCCAGCAGTTTTGAGGGGGGGATCACAGATACGCAGTATTTT
CDR3 protein: CASSFEGGITDTQYF

CDR3 length: 13
J gene: TRBJ1-2
V gene: TRBV28
clone size: .
D gene: TRBD1
CDR3 DNA: TGTGCCAGCACGGAAGACAGGGCCGATGGCTACACCTTC
CDR3 protein: CASTEDRADGYTF

CDR3 length: 16
J gene: TRBJ2-2
V gene: TRBV3-1
clone size: many
D gene: .
CDR3 DNA: TGTGCCAGCAGCCAAGACAGGAGGGGCAGCGCCGGGGAGCTGTTTTTT
CDR3 protein: CASSQDRRGSAGELFF

CDR3 length: 13
J gene: TRBJ2-5
V gene: TRBV5-1
clone size: .
D gene: .
CDR3 DNA: TGCGCCAGCAGAGCAGCAGCGCAAGAGACCCAGTACTTC
CDR3 protein: CASRAAAQETQYF

CDR3 length: 15
J gene: TRBJ1-2
V gene: TRBV4-2
clone size: .
D gene: TRBD1
CDR3 DNA: TGTGCCAGCAGCCCCGACCCGGGACAGGGCTATGGCTACACCTTC
CDR3 protein: CASSPDPGQGYGYTF

CDR3 length: 14
J gene: TRBJ2-7
V gene: TRBV27
clone size: few
D gene: .
CDR3 DNA: TGTGCCAGCAGTCCCGGAAAGTTTTCCTACGAGCAGTACTTC
CDR3 protein: CASSPGKFSYEQYF

CDR3 length: 19
J gene: TRBJ2-1
V gene: TRBV3-1
clone size: few
D gene: TRBD2
CDR3 DNA: TGTGCCAGCAGCCAAGGAGCAAGCGGGGGGGCGGTATGTCCTTATGAGCAGTTCTTC
CDR3 protein: CASSQGASGGAVCPYEQFF

CDR3 length: 14
J gene: TRBJ2-5
V gene: TRBV5-6
clone size: few
D gene: .
CDR3 DNA: TGTGCCAGCAGGCCACGGGGCAAGCAAGAGACCCAGTACTTC
CDR3 protein: CASRPRGKQETQYF

CDR3 length: 12
J gene: TRBJ2-2
V gene: TRBV5-1
clone size: many
D gene: .
CDR3 DNA: TGCGCCAGCAGCTTGGAATGGGGGGAGCTGTTTTTT
CDR3 protein: CASSLEWGELFF

CDR3 length: 15
J gene: TRBJ2-2
V gene: TRBV28
clone size: .
D gene: .
CDR3 DNA: TGTGCCAGCAGTTTCACATTACGAGGCACCGGGGAGCTGTTTTTT
CDR3 protein: CASSFTLRGTGELFF

CDR3 length: 13
J gene: TRBJ1-6
V gene: TRBV12-3/TRBV12-4
clone size: many
D gene: TRBD1
CDR3 DNA: TGTGCCAGCAGCGGGACAGCGAATTCACCCCTCCACTTT
CDR3 protein: CASSGTANSPLHF

CDR3 length: 16
J gene: TRBJ2-3
V gene: TRBV5-6
clone size: .
D gene: .
CDR3 DNA: TGTGCCAGCAGCTGGGACTTGGGGGGGGCATTGGATACGCAGTATTTT
CDR3 protein: CASSWDLGGALDTQYF

CDR3 length: 17
J gene: TRBJ2-1
V gene: TRBV5-1
clone size: few
D gene: TRBD2
CDR3 DNA: TGCGCCAGCAGCTTGGATGGCGGGGGGTACGGGTACAATGAGCAGTTCTTC
CDR3 protein: CASSLDGGGYGYNEQFF

CDR3 length: 18
J gene: TRBJ2-3
V gene: TRBV7-8
clone size: few
D gene: TRBD2
CDR3 DNA: TGTGCCAGCAGCTTAGTGGGCGGGGGGGCCTTCAGGACAGATACGCAGTATTTT
CDR3 protein: CASSLVGGGAFRTDTQYF

CDR3 length: 14
J gene: TRBJ2-1
V gene: TRBV6-2/TRBV6-3
clone size: few
D gene: TRBD2
CDR3 DNA: TGTGCCAGCAGTTACAACGGGGGGGACAATGAGCAGTTCTTC
CDR3 protein: CASSYNGGDNEQFF